These 3 T cell receptor beta chains were all obtained from the same sample, sequenced in a study of cytomegalovirus exposure and HLA in healthy donors. 13 Jbeta primers and 60 Vbeta primers were used for the PCR. TCRdb's copy holds only in-frame clones and misses some; the assay was immunoSEQ multiplex PCR. The data contain about 130,000 clones, around 80% of them singletons. Source material: PBMCs. The source of these receptors is a woman in her forties in good health and CMV-seronegative.

The chain couples TRBV19 to TRBJ1-1, with 8 bases lining up with TRBD1. Germline V CDR1 and CDR2: LNHDA, SQIVND (reference sequence). V trimming: 2 bases; J trimming: 5 bases; junction bases outside the gene matches: 4. The CDR3 has 14 amino acids. CDR3: CASSIIGQGTEAFF. CDR3 coding DNA: TGTGCCAGTAGTATAATAGGACAGGGAACTGAAGCTTTCTTT.

This clone was recorded only once. The gene calls are TRBV6-5 and TRBJ1-1, with D hard to call. CDR1 and CDR2 from the germline V gene are MNHEY and SVGAGI. This CDR3 is built from 15 residues. V was clipped by 5 bases and J by 1 base, with 14 bases between them. CDR3 loop: CASSTPKGGNTEAFF. Here the CDR3 DNA reads TGTGCCAGCAGTACCCCGAAGGGAGGGAACACTGAAGCTTTCTTT.

The J gene is TRBJ2-7, the V gene TRBV7-2; 7 bases align to TRBD2. Looked up from germline, CDR1 is SGHTA and CDR2 is FQGNSA. CDR3 size: 14 residues. V was pared by 1 base and J by 4 bases, with 4 bases of the junction left unmatched. CDR3 nucleotides: TGTGCCAGCAGCTTAGGGGGGGGGAGTTACGAGCAGTACTTC. Translation: CASSLGGGSYEQYF.